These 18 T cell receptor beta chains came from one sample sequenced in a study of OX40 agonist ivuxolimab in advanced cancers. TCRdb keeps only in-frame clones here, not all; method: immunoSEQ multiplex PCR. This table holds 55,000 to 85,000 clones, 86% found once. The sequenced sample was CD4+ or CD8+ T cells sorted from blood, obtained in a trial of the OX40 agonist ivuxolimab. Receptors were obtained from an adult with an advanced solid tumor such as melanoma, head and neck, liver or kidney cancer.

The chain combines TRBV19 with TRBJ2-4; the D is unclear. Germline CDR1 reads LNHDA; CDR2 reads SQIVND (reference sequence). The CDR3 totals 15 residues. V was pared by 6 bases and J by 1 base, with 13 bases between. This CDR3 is CASSNVGMAKNIQYF. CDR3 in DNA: TGTGCCAGTAGCAACGTCGGTATGGCCAAAAACATTCAGTACTTC.

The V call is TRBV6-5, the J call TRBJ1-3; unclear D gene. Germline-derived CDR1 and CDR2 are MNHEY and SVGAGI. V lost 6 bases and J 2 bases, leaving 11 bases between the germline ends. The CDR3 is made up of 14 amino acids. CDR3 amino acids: CASSSGPTGNTIYF. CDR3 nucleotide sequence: TGTGCCAGCAGCAGTGGACCGACTGGAAACACCATATATTTT.

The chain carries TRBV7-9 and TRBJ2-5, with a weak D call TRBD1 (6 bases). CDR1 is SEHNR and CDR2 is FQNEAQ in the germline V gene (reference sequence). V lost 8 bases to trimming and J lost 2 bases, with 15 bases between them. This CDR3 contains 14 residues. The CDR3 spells CASGDIRSQETQYF. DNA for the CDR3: TGTGCCAGCGGGGACATCAGGAGTCAAGAGACCCAGTACTTC.

The CDR3 sequence is CASSGGQRGNQPQHF. Here the CDR3 DNA reads TGTGCCAGCAGTGGGGGACAGAGGGGCAATCAGCCCCAGCATTTT. The chain has TRBV6-1 and TRBJ1-5; 7 bases align to TRBD1. The CDR3 has 15 residues. The germline gives CDR1 MNHNS, CDR2 SASEGT. The J segment lost 2 bases and the V segment lost 4 bases, leaving 5 bases of the junction unmatched.

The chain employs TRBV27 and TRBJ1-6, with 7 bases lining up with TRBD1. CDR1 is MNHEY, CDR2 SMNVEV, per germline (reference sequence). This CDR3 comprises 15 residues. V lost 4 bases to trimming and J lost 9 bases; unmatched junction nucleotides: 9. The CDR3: CASSSRQGITSPLHF. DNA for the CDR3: TGTGCCAGCAGTTCCAGACAGGGAATTACTTCACCCCTCCACTTT.

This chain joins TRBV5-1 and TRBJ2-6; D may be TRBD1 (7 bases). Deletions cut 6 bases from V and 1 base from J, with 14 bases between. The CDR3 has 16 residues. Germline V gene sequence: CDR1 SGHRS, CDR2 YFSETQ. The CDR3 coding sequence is TGCGCCAGCAACGCCAGGGGGGAGTCTGGGGCCAACGTCCTGACTTTC. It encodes CASNARGESGANVLTF.

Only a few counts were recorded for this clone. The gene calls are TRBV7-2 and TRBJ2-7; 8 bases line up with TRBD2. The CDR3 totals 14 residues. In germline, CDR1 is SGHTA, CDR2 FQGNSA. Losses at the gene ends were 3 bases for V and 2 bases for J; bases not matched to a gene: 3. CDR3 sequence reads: CASSLTSETYEQYF. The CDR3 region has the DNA TGTGCCAGCAGCTTGACTAGCGAAACCTACGAGCAGTACTTC.

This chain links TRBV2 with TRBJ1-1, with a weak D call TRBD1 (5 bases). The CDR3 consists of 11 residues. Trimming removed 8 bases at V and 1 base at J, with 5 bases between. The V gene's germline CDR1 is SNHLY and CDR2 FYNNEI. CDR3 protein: CASQGNTEAFF. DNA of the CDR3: TGTGCCAGCCAGGGGAACACTGAAGCTTTCTTT.

CDR3 nucleotides: TGTGCCAGCTCACTCGGACCTGGAAACACCATATATTTT. It encodes CASSLGPGNTIYF. The J gene is TRBJ1-3, the V gene TRBV18; unclear D gene. V lost 4 bases and J 2 bases, leaving 6 bases between the germline ends. The CDR3 spans 13 residues. Germline assignment: CDR1 KGHSH and CDR2 LQKENI.

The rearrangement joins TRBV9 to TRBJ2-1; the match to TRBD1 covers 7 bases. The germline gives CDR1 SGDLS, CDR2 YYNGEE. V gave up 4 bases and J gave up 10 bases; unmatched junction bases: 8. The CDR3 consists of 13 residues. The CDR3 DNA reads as TGTGCCAGCAGCCCAACAGGGGTTTGGGAGCAGTTCTTC. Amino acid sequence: CASSPTGVWEQFF.

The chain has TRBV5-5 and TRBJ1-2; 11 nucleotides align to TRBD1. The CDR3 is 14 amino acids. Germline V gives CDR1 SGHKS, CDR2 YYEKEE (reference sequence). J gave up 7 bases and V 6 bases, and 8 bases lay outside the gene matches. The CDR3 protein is CASTLDRGRRGYTF. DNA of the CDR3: TGTGCCAGCACCCTGGACAGGGGGCGTCGTGGCTACACCTTC.

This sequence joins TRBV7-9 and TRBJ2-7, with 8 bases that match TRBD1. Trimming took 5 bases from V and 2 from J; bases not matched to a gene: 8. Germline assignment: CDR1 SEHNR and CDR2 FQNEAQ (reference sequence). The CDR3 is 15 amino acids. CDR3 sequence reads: CASSLPGQVPYEQYF. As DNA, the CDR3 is TGTGCCAGCAGCCTGCCGGGACAGGTCCCCTACGAGCAGTACTTC.

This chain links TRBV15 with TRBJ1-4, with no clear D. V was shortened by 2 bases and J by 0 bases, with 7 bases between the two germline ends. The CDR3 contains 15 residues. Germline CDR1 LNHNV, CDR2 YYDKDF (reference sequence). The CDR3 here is CATSRTASTNEKLFF. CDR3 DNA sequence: TGTGCCACCAGCAGAACAGCGTCAACTAATGAAAAACTGTTTTTT.

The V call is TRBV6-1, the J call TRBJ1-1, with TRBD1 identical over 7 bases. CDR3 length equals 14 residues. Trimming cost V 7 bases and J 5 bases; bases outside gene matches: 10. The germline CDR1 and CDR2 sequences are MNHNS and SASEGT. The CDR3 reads CASTVTGYRTEAFF. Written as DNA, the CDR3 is TGTGCCAGCACTGTGACAGGGTATAGGACTGAAGCTTTCTTT.

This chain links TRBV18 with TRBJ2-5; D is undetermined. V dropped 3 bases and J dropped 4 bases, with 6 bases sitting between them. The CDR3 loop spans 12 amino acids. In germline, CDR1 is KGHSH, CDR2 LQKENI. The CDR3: CASSPDGETQYF. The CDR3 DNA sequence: TGTGCCAGCTCACCCGACGGAGAGACCCAGTACTTC.

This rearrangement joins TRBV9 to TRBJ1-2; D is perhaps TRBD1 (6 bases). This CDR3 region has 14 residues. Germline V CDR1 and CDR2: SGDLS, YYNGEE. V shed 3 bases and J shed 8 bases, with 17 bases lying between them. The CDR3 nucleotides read TGTGCCAGCAGCGCCCGGACCTCAGGGGACGGCTACACCTTC. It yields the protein CASSARTSGDGYTF.

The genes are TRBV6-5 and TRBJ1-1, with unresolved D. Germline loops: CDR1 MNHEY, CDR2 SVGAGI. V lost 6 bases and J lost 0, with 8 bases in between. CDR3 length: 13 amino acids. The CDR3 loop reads CASRRHMNTEAFF. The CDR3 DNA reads TGTGCCAGCAGGAGACACATGAACACTGAAGCTTTCTTT.

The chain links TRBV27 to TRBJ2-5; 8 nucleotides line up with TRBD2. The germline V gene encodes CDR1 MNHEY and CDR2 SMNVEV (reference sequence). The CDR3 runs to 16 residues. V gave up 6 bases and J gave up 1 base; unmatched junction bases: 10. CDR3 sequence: CASRRGGGGTQETQYF. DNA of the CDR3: TGTGCCAGCAGGAGGGGAGGCGGGGGGACCCAAGAGACCCAGTACTTC.